The clone carrying this TCR beta chain showed up many times. The record originates from a study of T cells in Graves' hyperthyroidism and ophthalmopathy. Study-level information: Once the initial diagnosis was made, peripheral blood was obtained before any treatment.

Trimming pared 0 bases from V and 0 bases from J, leaving 7 bases between. CDR1 and CDR2 (germline): SGHRS, YFSETQ. The CDR3 consists of 15 residues. RNA transcripts yielded amplified TCR beta CDR3 regions. The HTBI primer set drove a first-round RT-PCR of the TCR CDR3. MiXCR, applied by TCRdb to the multiplex PCR reads, yields one record per CDR3 protein. The table records hundreds of thousands of distinct CDR3 sequences, roughly 14% of them present only once. A NOSPECS grade of at least 4, a Clinical Activity Score of at least 3 and duration under 3 months were recorded in ophthalmopathy patients. The receptor was derived from a man younger than 35 with Graves' ophthalmopathy. The specimen sequenced was blood. The genes are TRBV5-1 and TRBJ1-3; no clear D gene. The CDR3 coding sequence is TGCGCCAGCAGCTTGGAGGCAGCCTCTGGAAACACCATATATTTT. Its translation is CASSLEAASGNTIYF.